This section outlines one T cell receptor beta chain sequence together with its context. As processed by the authors: Estimation of nucleated cell counts was performed using reference gene primer amplification. Here immunoSEQ multiplex PCR was the method, and the copy in TCRdb shows in-frame clones only, minus some. V and J calls plus clone size are reproduced from that table; the DNA served to infer D and trimming. Among roughly 250,000 clones listed, 75% to 95% were seen once. Participant ages covered about 18 to 95 years across 24 US areas. This specimen comes from a study of blood T cell repertoires in COVID-19. Study-wide background: Sites in the United States, Italy and Spain provided acute and convalescent COVID-19 samples.

The CDR3 contains 13 residues. Trimming stripped 4 bases from V and 7 bases from J, with 9 bases between. CDR1 SGHRS and CDR2 YFSETQ come from the germline V gene. The receptor comes from a woman between 18 and 29 years old who had recovered from COVID-19. The chain links TRBV5-1 to TRBJ1-6; no clear D. The source material was PBMCs or T cells enriched from blood (not recorded which). The DNA of the CDR3 is TGCGCCAGCAGCGCTCGCCAGAATTCACCCCTCCACTTT. This encodes CASSARQNSPLHF.